One and the same sample provided the 11 T cell receptor beta chains below, sequenced in a study of CD8+ T cells in alopecia areata. Extraction of RNA preceded its reverse transcription into cDNA, which served as the sequencing template. TCRdb's table, derived via immunoSEQ multiplex PCR, lists solely in-frame clones and lacks some. This table has some 110,000 clones, about 61% appearing once. Sequenced material: CD4+ T cells sorted from blood. These receptor sequences come from a human donor in good health.

The J gene is TRBJ2-3, the V gene TRBV5-6, with 10 bases matching TRBD2. Trimming removed 3 bases from V and 5 bases from J; junction bases left unmatched: 6. CDR1 is SGHDT and CDR2 is YYEEEE in the germline V gene. The CDR3 sequence is 15 residues long. CDR3 sequence: CASSWRAGGRDTQYF. For the CDR3, the DNA is TGTGCCAGCAGCTGGAGAGCGGGGGGGCGAGATACGCAGTATTTT. Full variable domain (remainder filled in from reference TRBV5-6 and TRBJ2-3): DAGVTQSPTHLIKTRGQQVTLRCSPKSGHDTVSWYQQALGQGPQFIFQYYEEEERQRGNFPDRFSGHQFPNYSSELNVNALLLGDSALYLCASSWRAGGRDTQYFGPGTRLTVL.

The gene calls are TRBV29-1 and TRBJ2-4; D is perhaps TRBD1 (5 bases). Germline V lookup: CDR1 SQVTM, CDR2 ANQGSEA. V gave up 4 bases and J gave up 3 bases, with 13 bases separating them. CDR3 length equals 14 residues. The CDR3 nucleotides are TGCAGCGTTGCGAAGGACACCGGCAAAAACATTCAGTACTTC. Encoded protein: CSVAKDTGKNIQYF.

The chain recombines TRBV30 with TRBJ2-7; maybe TRBD2 (6 bases). This CDR3 has 14 amino acids. The germline V gene encodes CDR1 GTSNPN and CDR2 SVGIG (reference sequence). The ends were cut back, 4 bases at V and 0 bases at J, with 13 bases in the middle. The CDR3: CAWNRGGSSYEQYF. The CDR3 DNA is TGTGCCTGGAATCGGGGAGGAAGCTCCTACGAGCAGTACTTC.

The rearrangement joins TRBV5-6 to TRBJ2-5, with D maybe TRBD2 (5 bases). The CDR3 spans 14 residues. Germline V gene data show CDR1 as SGHDT and CDR2 as YYEEEE. Trimming took 3 bases from V and 4 from J, leaving 13 bases between them. CDR3 DNA sequence: TGTGCCAGCAGCTCCAGATGGGAGCTAGAGACCCAGTACTTC. Translated: CASSSRWELETQYF.

The rearrangement joins TRBV29-1 to TRBJ1-1; D is unclear. The CDR3 length is 11 residues. Germline V gives CDR1 SQVTM, CDR2 ANQGSEA. The V end was cut by 8 bases, the J end by 8 bases, with 15 bases between. CDR3 region: CSPVPSKEAFF. CDR3 bases: TGCAGCCCCGTCCCCAGTAAAGAAGCTTTCTTT.

This clone was recorded many times. V is TRBV7-9 and J is TRBJ1-2; D unclear. Germline CDR1 SEHNR, CDR2 FQNEAQ (reference sequence). Trimming removed 3 bases at V and 4 bases at J, with 6 bases between. This CDR3 has 12 amino acids. CDR3 protein: CASSFRTYGYTF. The CDR3 DNA reads as TGTGCCAGCAGCTTCAGGACCTATGGCTACACCTTC. The full variable domain, with the rest looked up from reference TRBV7-9 and TRBJ1-2, is DTGVSQNPRHKITKRGQNVTFRCDPISEHNRLYWYRQTLGQGPEFLTYFQNEAQLEKSRLLSDRFSAERPKGSFSTLEIQRTEQGDSAMYLCASSFRTYGYTFGSGTRLTVV.

V and J are TRBV7-6 and TRBJ1-6, with D possibly TRBD1 on 5 matching bases. Germline CDR1 and CDR2: SGHVS and FNYEAQ. This CDR3 has 15 residues. V lost 3 bases to trimming and J lost 5 bases, with 11 bases between them. Here the CDR3 reads CASSLRTLNNSPLHF. The CDR3 coding sequence is TGTGCCAGCAGCTTGAGGACATTGAATAATTCACCCCTCCACTTT.

Of note for this clone: One end of the junction varies from germline; a read error may be responsible. The genes are TRBV2 and TRBJ1-6, with D perhaps TRBD1 (6 bases). Germline V lookup: CDR1 SNHLY, CDR2 FYNNEI. The CDR3 is 15 amino acids. The DNA of the CDR3 is TGTGCCAGCAGTGAAGCGGGGGGCTCCAGCGGAATTCTTTACTTT. It is translated as CASSEAGGSSGILYF.

The chain combines TRBV5-1 with TRBJ2-6, with D hard to call. The CDR3 runs 17 residues. The ends were cut back, 0 bases at V and 0 bases at J, with 10 bases in the middle. CDR1 and CDR2 from the germline V gene are SGHRS and YFSETQ. The CDR3, as DNA: TGCGCCAGCAGCTTGGAGGACGCCTACTCTGGGGCCAACGTCCTGACTTTC. It encodes CASSLEDAYSGANVLTF. Full variable domain (missing parts from reference TRBV5-1 and TRBJ2-6): KAGVTQTPRYLIKTRGQQVTLSCSPISGHRSVSWYQQTPGQGLQFLFEYFSETQRNKGNFPGRFSGRQFSNSRSEMNVSTLELGDSALYLCASSLEDAYSGANVLTFGAGSRLTVL.

The chain is built from TRBV25-1 and TRBJ2-7; 10 positions match TRBD1. Germline V CDR1 and CDR2: MGHDK, SYGVNS. CDR3 size: 14 residues. V lost 4 bases to trimming and J lost 5 bases; unmatched junction nucleotides: 5. In DNA form, the CDR3 reads TGTGCCAGCAGTGCGGGACAGGGGATGAACGAGCAGTACTTC. Translated, it gives CASSAGQGMNEQYF.

This chain joins TRBV5-5 and TRBJ1-1; D is unclear. Germline CDR1 is SGHKS and CDR2 is YYEKEE (reference sequence). V lost 1 base to trimming and J lost 1 base, with 11 bases between them. This CDR3 is built from 15 residues. The chain's CDR3 is CASSLSPTENTEAFF. The CDR3 nucleotides are TGTGCCAGCAGCTTGTCGCCCACCGAGAACACTGAAGCTTTCTTT.